The 15 T cell receptor beta chains in this list originate from one sample, sequenced in a study of quantifying T cell responses using KT2 cells. At the level of the study: cDNA was made from DNase-treated RNA using alpha and beta constant primers.

The cDNA 3' end received a ligated oligonucleotide with a UMI. An equimolar mix of RC1.1 and RC1.2 primed the beta chain across TRBC1 and TRBC2. TCRdb reprocessed the UMI-ligation and nested PCR reads via MiXCR and lists one record per CDR3 protein. The sample consists of tens of thousands of distinct CDR3 sequences, around a tenth of them appearing once. The material sequenced was PBMCs spiked with cells of the T cell clone KT2. These receptors were obtained from a human donor.

This clonotype has a count of ten or more. This sequence joins TRBV29-1 and TRBJ1-1; a weak D match, TRBD1 (6 bases). The CDR3 extends over 15 amino acids. The germline gives CDR1 SQVTM, CDR2 ANQGSEA. V lost 7 bases and J lost 1, with 19 bases in between. For the CDR3, the DNA is TGCAGCGCAGGACAGACTCCCTGGGGGAACACTGAAGCTTTCTTT. Encoded protein: CSAGQTPWGNTEAFF.

This clonotype was recorded many times. The genes are TRBV27 and TRBJ1-2; 9 bases are shared with TRBD1. Germline V gene lookup returns CDR1 MNHEY and CDR2 SMNVEV (reference sequence). J gave up 6 bases and V 8 bases, and 7 bases lay outside the gene matches. The CDR3 sequence is 13 residues long. The CDR3 DNA reads as TGTGCCAGCTCCACAGGGGGCGCGGATGGCTACACCTTC. This translates into CASSTGGADGYTF.

This clonotype was seen a few times. The chain joins TRBV6-2 or TRBV6-3 to TRBJ1-1, with a possible D match to TRBD1 (6 bases). From germline, CDR1 is MNHEY and CDR2 SVGEGT. V dropped 2 bases and J dropped 10 bases, with 11 bases sitting between them. The CDR3 covers 12 residues. The CDR3, as DNA: TGTGCCAGCAGTTACGTGGGCAGGGGAGCTTTCTTT. This codes for CASSYVGRGAFF.

This clonotype was found a few times. The chain couples TRBV20-1 to TRBJ2-5, with 9 bases identical to TRBD2. The CDR3 consists of 15 residues. V lost 1 base and J lost 9; bases outside the gene matches: 12. Germline V gene sequence: CDR1 DFQATT, CDR2 SNEGSKA (reference sequence). The CDR3 reads CSARAPGLALSSQYF. CDR3 bases: TGCAGTGCTAGAGCCCCGGGACTAGCTTTGTCGTCCCAGTACTTC.

The sample holds a few counts of this clonotype. The gene calls are TRBV6-2 or TRBV6-3 and TRBJ2-2; TRBD2 matches at 7 bases. Trimming removed 6 bases from V and 6 bases from J; junction bases left unmatched: 10. Germline values: CDR1 MNHEY, CDR2 SVGEGT. The CDR3 extends over 15 amino acids. The CDR3 region is CASRRAGIPPGELFF. The CDR3 region has the DNA TGTGCCAGCAGAAGAGCGGGAATCCCCCCCGGGGAGCTGTTTTTT.

V and J are TRBV5-1 and TRBJ1-4; perhaps TRBD1 as D (5 bases). The V gene's germline CDR1 is SGHRS and CDR2 YFSETQ. The CDR3 is made up of 17 amino acids. Trimming stripped 0 bases from V and 0 bases from J, with 12 bases between. The CDR3 here is CASSLGGTTATNEKLFF. The CDR3 DNA sequence: TGCGCCAGCAGCTTGGGGGGGACGACAGCAACTAATGAAAAACTGTTTTTT.

This clonotype was seen only a few times. The rearrangement joins TRBV27 to TRBJ2-7; the match to TRBD2 covers 7 bases. Germline lookup yields CDR1 MNHEY and CDR2 SMNVEV (reference sequence). CDR3 length equals 16 residues. Trimming took 5 bases from V and 3 from J; bases not matched to a gene: 13. The CDR3 loop reads CASSGRGGGRIYEQYF. Written as DNA, the CDR3 is TGTGCCAGCAGTGGACGGGGTGGCGGGAGAATCTACGAGCAGTACTTC.

Worth noting for this clonotype: A much larger clone differs from this one at a single base, so this may be a read error. The chain carries TRBV12-3 or TRBV12-4 and TRBJ2-7; 8 bases align to TRBD2. Trimming cost V 9 bases and J 6 bases; bases outside gene matches: 16. This CDR3 spans 15 amino acids. CDR3 bases: TGTGCCAGGAGTACTCCGGGACTAGGTAATTCCGAGCAGTACTTC. Its protein is CARSTPGLGNSEQYF.

The sample holds many counts of this clonotype. This rearrangement joins TRBV12-3 or TRBV12-4 to TRBJ1-4; D is unresolved. The CDR3 length is 14 residues. Trimming shortened V by 6 bases and J by 5 bases, and 13 bases separated the two germline ends. The CDR3 loop is CASSPAGLNEKLFF. The CDR3 DNA sequence: TGTGCCAGCAGCCCCGCCGGCCTGAATGAAAAACTGTTTTTT.

This clonotype was counted a few times. The V and J genes are TRBV5-1 and TRBJ2-2, with no clear D. V gave up 2 bases and J gave up 1 base, with 12 bases separating them. This CDR3 comprises 16 residues. The germline V gene encodes CDR1 SGHRS and CDR2 YFSETQ. CDR3: CASSFHRTGNTGELFF. In DNA form, the CDR3 reads TGCGCCAGCAGCTTCCATAGGACGGGGAACACCGGGGAGCTGTTTTTT.

Many counts were recorded for this clonotype. This chain links TRBV6-2 or TRBV6-3 with TRBJ2-5; D perhaps matches TRBD2 (6 bases). The CDR3 loop spans 16 amino acids. Germline lookup yields CDR1 MNHEY and CDR2 SVGEGT. Between the trimmed V and J ends, which lost 0 bases and 0 bases, there was a span of 11 bases. The CDR3 bases are TGTGCCAGCAGTTACTCGATCGGCGGGAACCAAGAGACCCAGTACTTC. This gives the protein CASSYSIGGNQETQYF.

The chain has TRBV5-4 and TRBJ2-1, with 7 positions matching TRBD2. CDR1 and CDR2 from the germline V gene are SGHNT and YYREEE (reference sequence). CDR3 length: 13 residues. With 0 bases clipped from V and 10 bases from J, the junction kept 4 bases outside the gene matches. CDR3 coding DNA: TGTGCCAGCAGCTTGGTTACTAGCGTAGAGCAGTTCTTC. Translation: CASSLVTSVEQFF.

This clonotype occurred many times. The chain uses TRBV24-1 and TRBJ2-3; D perhaps matches TRBD1 (5 bases). Germline CDR1 KGHDR, CDR2 SFDVKD. V was trimmed by 5 bases and J by 0 bases, leaving 11 bases between them. This CDR3 has 15 residues. The CDR3 sequence is CATSGLGASTDTQYF. The CDR3 DNA reads TGTGCCACCAGTGGTCTAGGGGCTAGCACAGATACGCAGTATTTT.

This clonotype was observed at least ten times. J is TRBJ2-2 and V is TRBV30; D not resolved. The CDR3 is 14 residues long. Germline V gene data show CDR1 as GTSNPN and CDR2 as SVGIG (reference sequence). V was cut by 3 bases and J by 8 bases, with 16 bases left in between. This CDR3 is CAWSPDAQGGELFF. In DNA form, the CDR3 reads TGTGCCTGGAGCCCGGACGCTCAAGGAGGGGAGCTGTTTTTT.

This clonotype appeared a few times. This chain links TRBV5-5 with TRBJ2-3; no firm D call. V shed 1 base and J shed 4 bases, with 4 bases lying between them. The CDR3 is made up of 12 amino acids. Germline CDR1 SGHKS, CDR2 YYEKEE (reference sequence). In DNA, the CDR3 is TGTGCCAGCAGCTTGACTCCAGATACGCAGTATTTT. This encodes CASSLTPDTQYF.